This T cell receptor (beta chain) was found in a study of shared clonotypes between healthy human individuals. With respect to this clone: Other DNA sequences in the sample encode the same CDR3.

The table came from immunoSEQ multiplex PCR; TCRdb's copy has only in-frame clones and leaves some out. Of millions of clones in the sample, just under 95% were seen once. CD45RO-negative cells were positively selected for CCR7, leaving out terminally differentiated effector memory CD45RA+ cells. The CDR3 has 12 amino acids. Germline CDR1 is MNHNY and CDR2 is SVGAGI (reference sequence). Trimming took 2 bases from V and 2 from J, leaving 3 bases between them. Sequencing used naive CD8+ T cells sorted from blood. The TCR originated in a man younger than 35 in good health. The chain carries TRBV6-6 and TRBJ2-5; no reliable D call. DNA of the CDR3: TGTGCCAGCAGTTACACGCAAGAGACCCAGTACTTC. As protein: CASSYTQETQYF.